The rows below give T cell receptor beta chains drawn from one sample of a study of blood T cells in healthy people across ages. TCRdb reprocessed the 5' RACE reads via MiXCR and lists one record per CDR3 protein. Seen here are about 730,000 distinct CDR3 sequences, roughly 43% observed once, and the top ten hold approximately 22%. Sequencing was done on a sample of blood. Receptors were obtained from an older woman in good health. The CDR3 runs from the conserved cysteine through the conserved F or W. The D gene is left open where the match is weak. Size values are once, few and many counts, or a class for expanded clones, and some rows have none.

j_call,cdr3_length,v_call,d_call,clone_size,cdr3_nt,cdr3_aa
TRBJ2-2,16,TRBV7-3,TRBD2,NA,TGTGCCAGCAGCTTAGGGGGGGTAGCCGACACCGGGGAGCTGTTTTTT,CASSLGGVADTGELFF
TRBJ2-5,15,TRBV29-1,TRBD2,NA,TGCAGCGTTCTAACTAGGACTAGCGGACAAGAGACCCAGTACTTC,CSVLTRTSGQETQYF
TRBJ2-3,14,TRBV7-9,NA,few,TGTGCCAGCAGCTTGGCGGGGCCCACAGATACGCAGTATTTT,CASSLAGPTDTQYF
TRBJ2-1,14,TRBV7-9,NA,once,TGTGCCAGCAGCTTAGGTCTAGAGTACAGTGAGCAGTTCTTC,CASSLGLEYSEQFF
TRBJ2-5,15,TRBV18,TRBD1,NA,TGTGCCAGCTCACCAGGACAGGAGAGGACTGAGACCCAGTACTTC,CASSPGQERTETQYF
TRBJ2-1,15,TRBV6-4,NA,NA,TGTGCCAGCAGCGCCGGGCAGGGCCCCTACAATGAGCAGTTCTTC,CASSAGQGPYNEQFF
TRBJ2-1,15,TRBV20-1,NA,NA,TGCAGTGCTAACACAGTTGAGCGGGTAAGGAATGAGCAGTTCTTC,CSANTVERVRNEQFF
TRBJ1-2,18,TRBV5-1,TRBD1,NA,TGCGCCAGCAGCTTGGCGGGACAGGGAATAATACAAAAGTATGGCTACACCTTC,CASSLAGQGIIQKYGYTF
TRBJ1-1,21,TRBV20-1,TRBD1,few,TGCAGTGCTAAGCCCCCGCCGCGCGGAAGGGGGCGATTAGGGATGAACACTGAAGCTTTCTTT,CSAKPPPRGRGRLGMNTEAFF
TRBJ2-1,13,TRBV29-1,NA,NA,TGCAGCGTCAAAGGACTAACCAACAATGAGCAGTTCTTC,CSVKGLTNNEQFF
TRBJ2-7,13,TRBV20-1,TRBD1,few,TGCAGTGCTGGGGGACAGGGGCAGTACGAGCAGTACTTC,CSAGGQGQYEQYF
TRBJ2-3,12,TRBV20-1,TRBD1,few,TGCAGCGCCCCAGGGGGCCGGGATACGCAGTATTTT,CSAPGGRDTQYF
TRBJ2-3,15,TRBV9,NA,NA,TGTGCCAGCAGCTCGCTACTAGGCGGCACAGATACGCAGTATTTT,CASSSLLGGTDTQYF
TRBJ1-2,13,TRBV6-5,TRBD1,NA,TGTGCCAGCAGTAGGGACAGTATGCGGGGCTACACCTTC,CASSRDSMRGYTF
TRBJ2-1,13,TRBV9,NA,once,TGTGCCAGCAGCGTAGGGAGATATGCTGAGCAGTTCTTC,CASSVGRYAEQFF
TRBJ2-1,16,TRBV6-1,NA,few,TGTGCCAGCAGTGACCACGGGGACGGAGTCTACAATGAGCAGTTCTTC,CASSDHGDGVYNEQFF
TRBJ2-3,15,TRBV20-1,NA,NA,TGCAGTGCTAGAGTAGGACACCAAAGCACAGATACGCAGTATTTT,CSARVGHQSTDTQYF
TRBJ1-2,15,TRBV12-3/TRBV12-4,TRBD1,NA,TGTGCCAGCAGTAGCCCCGGGACAGGGGACTATGGCTACACCTTC,CASSSPGTGDYGYTF
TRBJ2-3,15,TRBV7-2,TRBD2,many,TGTGCCAGCAGCTCCCGGACTAGCGGCACAGATACGCAGTATTTT,CASSSRTSGTDTQYF
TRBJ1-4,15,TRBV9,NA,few,TGTGCCAGCAGCCCGAGTCCCCTCTGGAGTGAAAAACTGTTTTTT,CASSPSPLWSEKLFF
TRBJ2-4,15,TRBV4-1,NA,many,TGCGCCAGCAGCCACCCCACGGACGGTGGAAACATTCAGTACTTC,CASSHPTDGGNIQYF
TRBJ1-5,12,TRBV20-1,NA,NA,TGCAGTGCTAGTTTGGTTGGCCAGCCCCAGCATTTT,CSASLVGQPQHF
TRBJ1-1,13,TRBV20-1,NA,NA,TGCAGTGCTATCCCCCGAACTGTAAACGATGCTTTCTTT,CSAIPRTVNDAFF
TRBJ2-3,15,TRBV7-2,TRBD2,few,TGTGCCAGCAGCTCTATAGCGGGAGTACTAGATACGCAGTATTTT,CASSSIAGVLDTQYF
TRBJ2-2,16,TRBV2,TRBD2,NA,TGTGCCAGCAGGATATCGGGACTAGCGAGGGCCGGGGAGCTGTTTTTT,CASRISGLARAGELFF
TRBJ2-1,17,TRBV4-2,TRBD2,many,TGTGCCAGCAGCCAGTTTTACGGGGGGGGGCCCGAGAATGAGCAGTTCTTC,CASSQFYGGGPENEQFF
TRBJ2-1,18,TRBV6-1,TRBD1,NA,TGTGCCAGCAGTGATTCCCTAAACACAGGGGGCTCCTACAATGAGCAGTTCTTC,CASSDSLNTGGSYNEQFF
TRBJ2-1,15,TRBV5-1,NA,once,TGCGCCAGCAGCTTGGGGCAGGGAGCTTACAATGAGCGGTACTTC,CASSLGQGAYNERYF
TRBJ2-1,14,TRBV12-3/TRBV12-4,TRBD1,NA,TGTGCCAGCACCTCGGGACAGGGCCACAATGAGCAGTTCTTC,CASTSGQGHNEQFF
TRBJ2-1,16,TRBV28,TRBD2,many,TGTGCCAGCAGCCCCCCTGCGGGCGGGAGACGGGATGAGCAGTTCTTC,CASSPPAGGRRDEQFF
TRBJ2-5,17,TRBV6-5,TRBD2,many,TGTGCCAGCAGTTACTCGAGGCCCAGCGGGGGATGGGAGACCCAGTACTTC,CASSYSRPSGGWETQYF
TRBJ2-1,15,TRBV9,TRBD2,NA,TGTGCCAGCAGCGGAAAGACTAGCGGGATGTATGAGCAGTTCTTC,CASSGKTSGMYEQFF
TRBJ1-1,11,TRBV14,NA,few,TGTGCCAGCAGCCAAGGAGCTGAAGCTTTCTTT,CASSQGAEAFF
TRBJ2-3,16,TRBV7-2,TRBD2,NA,TGTGCCAGCAGCTGGACTAGCGGGGGGAGTTTGGATACGCAGTATTTT,CASSWTSGGSLDTQYF
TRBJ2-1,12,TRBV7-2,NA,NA,TGTGCCAGCAGCCCCGAGGGGTGGGCGCAGTTCTTC,CASSPEGWAQFF
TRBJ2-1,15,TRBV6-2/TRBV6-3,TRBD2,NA,TGTGCCAGCAGGCTGAGCGGGGTCTCCTACAATGGGCAGTTCTTC,CASRLSGVSYNGQFF
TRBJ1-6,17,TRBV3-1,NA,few,TGTGCCAGCAGCCAAGATCACGGTGACAGCAATAATTCACCCCTCCACTTT,CASSQDHGDSNNSPLHF
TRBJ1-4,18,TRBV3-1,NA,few,TGTGCCAGCAGCCACGAGGGGTGGGGAATTGGCACTAATGAAAAACTGTTTTTT,CASSHEGWGIGTNEKLFF
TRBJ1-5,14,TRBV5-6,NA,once,TGTGCCAGCAGCTTGCTGGCCAGCAATCAGCCCCAGCATTTT,CASSLLASNQPQHF
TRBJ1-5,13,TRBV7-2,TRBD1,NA,TGTGCCAGCAGCAGAGGGGGCTTTCAGCCCCAGCATTTT,CASSRGGFQPQHF
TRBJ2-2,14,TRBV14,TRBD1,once,TGTGCCAGCAGCCCCCGGACAGGACCCGGGGAGCTGTTTTTT,CASSPRTGPGELFF
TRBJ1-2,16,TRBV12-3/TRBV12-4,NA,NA,TGTGCCAGCAGACTTAGTGGGAACACGCTCATCCATGGCTACACCTTC,CASRLSGNTLIHGYTF
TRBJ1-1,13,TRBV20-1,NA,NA,TGCAGTGTCCCACCCCAGCACGGGGAGGAGGCTTTCTTT,CSVPPQHGEEAFF
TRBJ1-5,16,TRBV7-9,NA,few,TGTGCCAGCAGCTTAGAGGGTCGGGGGAGCAATCAGCCCCAGCATTTT,CASSLEGRGSNQPQHF
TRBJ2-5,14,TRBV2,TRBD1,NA,TGTGCCGCCAGCCCGAGGACAGGGGGAGAGACCCAGTACTTC,CAASPRTGGETQYF
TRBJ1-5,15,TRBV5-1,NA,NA,TGCGCCAGCAGCCTCTGGTTGGGTGCTAATCAGCCCCAGCATTTT,CASSLWLGANQPQHF
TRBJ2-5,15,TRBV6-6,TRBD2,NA,TGTGCCAGCAGACTAGCGGGGGGCGGGCAAGAGACCCAGTACTTC,CASRLAGGGQETQYF
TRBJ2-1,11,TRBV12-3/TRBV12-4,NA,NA,TGTGTCAGCAGGTATTTCAATGAGCAGTTCTTC,CVSRYFNEQFF
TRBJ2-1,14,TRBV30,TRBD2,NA,TGTGCCTGGAGTGCACTAGCGGGGGTAGGTGAGCAGTTCTTC,CAWSALAGVGEQFF
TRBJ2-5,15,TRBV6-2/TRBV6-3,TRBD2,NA,TGTGCCAGCAGCACAACCGGGACTAGCGTTGAGACCCAGTACTTC,CASSTTGTSVETQYF
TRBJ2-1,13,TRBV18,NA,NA,TGTGCCAGCTCACAGCAACTTACAGGGGAGCAGTTCTTC,CASSQQLTGEQFF
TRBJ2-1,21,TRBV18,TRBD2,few,TGTGCCAGCTCACCTAGCGCGGCAAGGACTAGCGGGGGGTCTCGGTACCATGAGCAGTTCTTC,CASSPSAARTSGGSRYHEQFF
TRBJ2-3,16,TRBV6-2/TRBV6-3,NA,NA,TGTGCCAGCAGTTACTCGGCGGGAAGGGAGACAGATACGCAGTATTTT,CASSYSAGRETDTQYF
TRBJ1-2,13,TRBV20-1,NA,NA,TGCAGTGCTAGTAACAGTTTAAACTATGGCTACACCTTC,CSASNSLNYGYTF
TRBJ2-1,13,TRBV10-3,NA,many,TGTGCCACCGCGGACTTCTCCTACAATGAGCAGTTCTTC,CATADFSYNEQFF
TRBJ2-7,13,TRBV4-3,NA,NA,TGCGCCAGCAGCCATGCACTAGTTTCCGAGCAGTACTTC,CASSHALVSEQYF
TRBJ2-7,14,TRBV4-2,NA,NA,TGTGCCAGCAGCCAAGCTCAGCGCAACTACGAGCAGTACTTC,CASSQAQRNYEQYF
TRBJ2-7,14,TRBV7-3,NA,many,TGTGCCAGCAGCTTAACGATTGACAGCCACGAGCAGTACTTC,CASSLTIDSHEQYF
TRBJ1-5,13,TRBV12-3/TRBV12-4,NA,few,TGTGCCAGCAGTATCGAGAGCAATCAGCCCCAGCATTTT,CASSIESNQPQHF